Here is one TCR beta chain with its context. Its antigen specificity is not known. No base quality values were provided; no much bigger clone lies one nucleotide off. Distinct nucleotide sequences in the sample also encode this CDR3. TCRbeta CDR3 regions were amplified from genomic DNA using the immunoSEQ Assay, a bias-controlled multiplex PCR. As for the authors' bioinformatics: Nucleated cell counts per sample were estimated from amplification of reference gene primers within the assay. To quantify the absolute abundance of each unique TCRbeta CDR3 rearrangement, sequence reads were collapsed and filtered. Productive Simpson clonality was computed per sample as the square root of Simpson's diversity index over productive rearrangements. TCRdb holds this immuneACCESS table with in-frame rearrangements only. Some clones are missing; in checked studies, unresolved V genes explain under half, and the rest has no known cause. The DNA was the basis for D and trimming; V, J and clone size are from that table. Present in this sample are some 100,000 clones, 75% to 90% of which were seen just once. The ten largest clones take up roughly 6.5% of the sample.

CDR1 is given as SGHTA and CDR2 as FQGTGA, both from the germline V gene. The germline V end is reduced by 5 bases and the J end by 4 bases; junction bases left unmatched: 2. Including the terminal cysteine and phenylalanine, the CDR3 comprises 13 residues. The CDR3 DNA has 39 bases and is translated from base 1. The sample belongs to a study of blood T cell repertoires in COVID-19 (dated by TCRdb to 2019 to 2021). Background for the entire study: Samples covering the acute and convalescent phases of COVID-19 were provided by collaborators in the United States, Italy and Spain. The repertoires were released in a freely available public database intended as a resource for research on the immune response to SARS-CoV-2. Subjects who had been exposed to COVID-19, were actively infected with it, or had recovered from it provided the deeply sampled blood TCRbeta repertoires that made up the dataset. The material from the prospective study consisted of cDNA or gDNA derived from T cells, B-cell-depleted T cells, or PBMCs. Nearly every sample came with metadata listing a de-identified subject ID, COVID-19 status, age in years and sex. HLA class I and class II types, where available, came from metadata supplied by the sample provider rather than from assay-based typing. Samples came from the ongoing ImmuneRACE study (first 160 participants) plus 1,254 subjects from 6 global collaborators.

Here is what the overall study found, with its caveats: The amount of clinical and demographic metadata varied by source and participant and was provided uncurated.

The collaborating institutions used their own protocols to collect whole blood in K2EDTA tubes. Collaborator samples were shipped for TCRbeta analysis as frozen whole blood, isolated PBMCs, or DNA extracted from either sample type. The chain is encoded by TRBV7-3 joined to TRBJ1-2, and 9 junction bases match TRBD1. Source material: peripheral blood. This TCR was recovered from a woman aged 45-60 years with acute or convalescent COVID-19. The DNA reads TGTGCCAGCAGCCAGGGACAGGGCTATGGCTACACCTTC. Its translation reads: CASSQGQGYGYTF.